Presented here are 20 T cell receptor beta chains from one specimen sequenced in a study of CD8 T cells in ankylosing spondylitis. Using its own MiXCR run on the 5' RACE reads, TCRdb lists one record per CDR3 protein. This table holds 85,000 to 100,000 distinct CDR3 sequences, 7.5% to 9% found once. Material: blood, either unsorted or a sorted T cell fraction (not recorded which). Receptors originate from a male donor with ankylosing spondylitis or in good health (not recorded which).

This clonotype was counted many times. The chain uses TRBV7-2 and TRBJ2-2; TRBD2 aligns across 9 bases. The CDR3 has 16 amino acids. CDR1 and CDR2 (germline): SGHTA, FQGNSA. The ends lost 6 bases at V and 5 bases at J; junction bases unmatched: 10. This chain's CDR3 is CASRYLTSGQTGELFF. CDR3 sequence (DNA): TGTGCCAGCAGGTACCTGACTAGCGGACAAACCGGGGAGCTGTTTTTT. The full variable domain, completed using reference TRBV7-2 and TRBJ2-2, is GAGVSQSPSNKVTEKGKDVELRCDPISGHTALYWYRQSLGQGLEFLIYFQGNSAPDKSGLPSDRFSAERTGGSVSTLTIQRTQQEDSAVYLCASRYLTSGQTGELFFGEGSRLTVL.

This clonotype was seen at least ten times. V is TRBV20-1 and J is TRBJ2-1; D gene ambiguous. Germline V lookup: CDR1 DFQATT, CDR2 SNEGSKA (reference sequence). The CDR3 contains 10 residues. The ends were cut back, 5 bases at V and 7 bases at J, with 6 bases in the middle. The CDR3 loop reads CSARENEQFF. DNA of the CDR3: TGCAGTGCTCGCGAGAATGAGCAGTTCTTC.

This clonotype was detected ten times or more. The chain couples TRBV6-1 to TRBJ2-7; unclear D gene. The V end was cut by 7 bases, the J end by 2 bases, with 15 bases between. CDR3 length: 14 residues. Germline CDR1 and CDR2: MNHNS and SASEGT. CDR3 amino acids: CASKYRARPYEQYF. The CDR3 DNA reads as TGTGCCAGCAAATATAGGGCCAGGCCCTACGAGCAGTACTTC.

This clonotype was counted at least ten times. The CDR3 nucleotides are TGTGCCAGCAGGAGGACTCTCACCGGGGAGCTGTTTTTT. This sequence encodes CASRRTLTGELFF. The chain employs TRBV7-9 and TRBJ2-2; a weak D match, TRBD2 (5 bases). This CDR3 spans 13 amino acids. The V and J ends lost 6 bases and 4 bases respectively, with 9 bases between them. Germline CDR1 reads SEHNR; CDR2 reads FQNEAQ (reference sequence).

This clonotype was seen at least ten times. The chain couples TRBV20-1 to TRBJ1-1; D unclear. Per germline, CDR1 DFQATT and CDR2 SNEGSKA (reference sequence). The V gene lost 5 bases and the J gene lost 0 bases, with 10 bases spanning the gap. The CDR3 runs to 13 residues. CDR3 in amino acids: CSAERIMNTEAFF. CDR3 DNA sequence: TGCAGTGCTGAACGGATAATGAACACTGAAGCTTTCTTT.

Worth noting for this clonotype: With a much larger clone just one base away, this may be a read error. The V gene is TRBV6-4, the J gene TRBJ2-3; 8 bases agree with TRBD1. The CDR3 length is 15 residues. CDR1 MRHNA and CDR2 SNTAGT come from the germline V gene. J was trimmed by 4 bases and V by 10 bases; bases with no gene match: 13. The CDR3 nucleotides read TGTGCCACCAGGCTGACAGGGGAGATGGCAGATACGCAGTATTTT. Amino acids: CATRLTGEMADTQYF.

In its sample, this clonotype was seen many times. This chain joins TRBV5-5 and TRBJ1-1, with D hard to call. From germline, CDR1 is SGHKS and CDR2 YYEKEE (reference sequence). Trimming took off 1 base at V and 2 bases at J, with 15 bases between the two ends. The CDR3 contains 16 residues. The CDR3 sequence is CASSLKRNGLNTEAFF. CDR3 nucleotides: TGTGCCAGCAGCTTGAAGCGTAACGGCTTAAACACTGAAGCTTTCTTT.

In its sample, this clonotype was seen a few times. The CDR3 here is CASSDGTSGSYEQYF. The DNA for the CDR3 is TGTGCCAGCAGTGACGGGACTAGCGGGAGCTACGAGCAGTACTTC. The rearrangement joins TRBV25-1 to TRBJ2-7; 14 bases agree with TRBD2. CDR3 length: 15 residues. From germline, CDR1 is MGHDK and CDR2 SYGVNS. The junction had 1 base not matched to a gene; V was cut back by 3 bases and J by 3 bases.

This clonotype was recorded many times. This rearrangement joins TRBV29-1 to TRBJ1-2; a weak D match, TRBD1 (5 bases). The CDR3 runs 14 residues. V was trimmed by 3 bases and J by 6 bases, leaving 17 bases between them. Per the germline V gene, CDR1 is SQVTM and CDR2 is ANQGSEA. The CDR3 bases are TGCAGCGTTGATGGCGGGGCCAGGGCCGATGGCTACACCTTC. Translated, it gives CSVDGGARADGYTF.

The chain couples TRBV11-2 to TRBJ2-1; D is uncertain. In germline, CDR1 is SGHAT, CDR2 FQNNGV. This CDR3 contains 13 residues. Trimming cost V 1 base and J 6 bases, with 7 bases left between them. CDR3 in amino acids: CASSLGYANEQFF. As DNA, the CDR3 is TGTGCCAGCAGCTTAGGCTACGCCAATGAGCAGTTCTTC. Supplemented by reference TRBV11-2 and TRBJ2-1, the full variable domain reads EAGVAQSPRYKIIEKRQSVAFWCNPISGHATLYWYQQILGQGPKLLIQFQNNGVVDDSQLPKDRFSAERLKGVDSTLKIQPAKLEDSAVYLCASSLGYANEQFFGPGTRLTVL.

The CDR3 DNA sequence: TGTGCCAGCAGCTTGACAGGGGTCTCTGAAGCTTTCTTT. Translating it yields CASSLTGVSEAFF. The chain links TRBV7-6 to TRBJ1-1; 8 bases fit TRBD1. This CDR3 contains 13 residues. In germline, CDR1 is SGHVS, CDR2 FNYEAQ. Unmatched junction bases numbered 3, after V lost 3 bases and J lost 6 bases.

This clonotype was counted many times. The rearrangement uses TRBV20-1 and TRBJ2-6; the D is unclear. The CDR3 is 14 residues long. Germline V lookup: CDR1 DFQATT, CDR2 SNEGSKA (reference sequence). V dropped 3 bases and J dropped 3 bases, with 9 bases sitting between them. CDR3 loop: CSASIPGGANVLTF. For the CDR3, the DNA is TGCAGTGCTAGTATCCCCGGTGGGGCCAACGTCCTGACTTTC.

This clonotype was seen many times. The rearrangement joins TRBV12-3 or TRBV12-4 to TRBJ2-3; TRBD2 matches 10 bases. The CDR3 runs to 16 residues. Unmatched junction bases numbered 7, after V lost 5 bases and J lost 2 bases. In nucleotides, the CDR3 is TGTGCCAGCAGTCCCCTCAGCGGGGGGGCCACAGATACGCAGTATTTT. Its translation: CASSPLSGGATDTQYF.

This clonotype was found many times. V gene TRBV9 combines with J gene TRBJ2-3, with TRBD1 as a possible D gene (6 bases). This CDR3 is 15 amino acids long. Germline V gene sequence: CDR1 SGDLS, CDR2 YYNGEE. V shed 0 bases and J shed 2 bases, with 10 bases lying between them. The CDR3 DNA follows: TGTGCCAGCAGCGTAGAAAGGGGGTCCACAGATACGCAGTATTTT. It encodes CASSVERGSTDTQYF.

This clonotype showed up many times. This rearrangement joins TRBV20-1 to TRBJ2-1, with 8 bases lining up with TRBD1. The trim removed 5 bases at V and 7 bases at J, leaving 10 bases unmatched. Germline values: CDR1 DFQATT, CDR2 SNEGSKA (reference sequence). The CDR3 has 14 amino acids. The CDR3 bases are TGCAGTGCTCAACCAGGGGGCGCCCGGAATGAGCAGTTCTTC. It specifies CSAQPGGARNEQFF.

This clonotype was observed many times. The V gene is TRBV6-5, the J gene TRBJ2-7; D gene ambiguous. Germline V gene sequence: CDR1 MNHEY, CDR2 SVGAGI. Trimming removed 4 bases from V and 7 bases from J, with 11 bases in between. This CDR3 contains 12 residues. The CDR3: CASSSKHGEQYF. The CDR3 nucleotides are TGTGCCAGCAGTTCCAAACACGGAGAGCAGTACTTC.

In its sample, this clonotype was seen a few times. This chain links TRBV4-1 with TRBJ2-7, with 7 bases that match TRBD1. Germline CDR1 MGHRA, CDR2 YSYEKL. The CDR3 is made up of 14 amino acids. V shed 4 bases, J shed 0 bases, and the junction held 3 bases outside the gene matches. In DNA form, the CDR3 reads TGCGCCAGCAGCCGGGACAGCAGCTCCTACGAGCAGTACTTC. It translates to CASSRDSSSYEQYF.

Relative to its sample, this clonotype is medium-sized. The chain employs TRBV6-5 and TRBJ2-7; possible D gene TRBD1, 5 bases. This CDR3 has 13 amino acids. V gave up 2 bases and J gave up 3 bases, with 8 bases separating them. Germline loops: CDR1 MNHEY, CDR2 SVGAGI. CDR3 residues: CASSYSDSYEQYF. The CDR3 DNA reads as TGTGCCAGCAGTTACAGCGACAGCTACGAGCAGTACTTC.

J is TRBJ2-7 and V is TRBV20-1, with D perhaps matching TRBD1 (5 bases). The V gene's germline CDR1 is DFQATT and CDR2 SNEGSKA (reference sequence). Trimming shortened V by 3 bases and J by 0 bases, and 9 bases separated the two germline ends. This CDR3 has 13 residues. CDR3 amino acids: CSASDRGSYEQYF. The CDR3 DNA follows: TGCAGTGCTAGCGACAGAGGCTCCTACGAGCAGTACTTC.

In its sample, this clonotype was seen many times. As DNA, the CDR3 is TGTGCCAGCAGCTTAGCGATGGCGCCGGAGGGCTACACCTTC. Its protein is CASSLAMAPEGYTF. V usage is TRBV7-9 and J usage is TRBJ1-2; D is undetermined. The CDR3 sequence is 14 residues long. V lost 0 bases and J 8 bases, leaving 13 bases between the germline ends. Germline assignment: CDR1 SEHNR and CDR2 FQNEAQ (reference sequence).